This entry lists 20 T cell receptor beta chains sequenced from one sample in a study of identical twins. TCRdb independently ran MiXCR on the 5' RACE reads; one entry per CDR3 protein. The sample holds around 250,000 distinct CDR3 sequences; over 9.5% are singletons and the top ten take 4%. The same specimen was also included in a second study, on yellow fever vaccine responses in identical twins.

Sample: memory (CD45RO+) T cells sorted from blood. The receptor source for this set is a woman aged 18-29 years in good health.

This clonotype was found many times. This sequence joins TRBV27 and TRBJ2-5; 7 bases fit TRBD1. The V segment lost 5 bases and the J segment 3 bases; nucleotides outside the gene matches: 6. Germline V CDR1 and CDR2: MNHEY, SMNVEV (reference sequence). The CDR3 contains 14 residues. CDR3 DNA sequence: TGTGCCAGCAGTACGGGGACAGCCAAAGAGACCCAGTACTTC. Translated: CASSTGTAKETQYF.

This clonotype was seen repeatedly, ten times or more. This chain joins TRBV29-1 and TRBJ2-1; no reliable D call. Germline assignment: CDR1 SQVTM and CDR2 ANQGSEA. V lost 3 bases to trimming and J lost 1 base, with 7 bases between them. This CDR3 is built from 13 residues. This chain's CDR3 is CSVETRSYNEQFF. The CDR3 region has the DNA TGCAGCGTTGAGACGCGATCCTACAATGAGCAGTTCTTC.

This clonotype was seen many times. The V and J genes are TRBV12-3 or TRBV12-4 and TRBJ2-7; no reliable D call. The CDR3 consists of 12 residues. V shed 5 bases and J shed 0 bases, with 5 bases lying between them. The CDR3 DNA reads as TGTGCCAGCAGTGTCACCTCCTACGAGCAGTACTTC. Encoded protein: CASSVTSYEQYF.

The V and J genes are TRBV4-2 and TRBJ2-7, with D uncertain. Trimming removed 4 bases at V and 0 bases at J, with 10 bases between. Germline-derived CDR1 and CDR2 are LGHNA and YNFKEQ. The CDR3 covers 14 residues. CDR3 residues: CASSPTESSYEQYF. The DNA for the CDR3 is TGTGCCAGCAGCCCGACCGAATCCTCCTACGAGCAGTACTTC.

The chain has TRBV6-5 and TRBJ2-1, with D hard to call. Trimming took 4 bases from V and 0 from J, leaving 16 bases between them. Germline CDR1 MNHEY, CDR2 SVGAGI. The CDR3 length is 17 residues. This chain's CDR3 is CASSSPDLGSSYNEQFF. The CDR3 nucleotides read TGTGCCAGCAGTTCCCCGGACCTGGGCAGCTCCTACAATGAGCAGTTCTTC.

This clonotype was observed a handful of times. V and J are TRBV9 and TRBJ2-1, with 7 bases fitting TRBD2. The V gene end was trimmed by 2 bases and the J gene end by 5 bases; junction bases not matched to a gene: 4. Germline-derived CDR1 and CDR2 are SGDLS and YYNGEE. This CDR3 is built from 14 residues. The CDR3 is CASSVDGTNNEQFF. The DNA for the CDR3 is TGTGCCAGCAGCGTCGACGGGACTAACAATGAGCAGTTCTTC.

The J gene is TRBJ2-2, the V gene TRBV9, with TRBD2 matching 10 bases. V shed 0 bases and J 7 bases; nucleotides not matched to a gene: 15. Germline CDR1 is SGDLS and CDR2 is YYNGEE. The CDR3 spans 19 residues. The CDR3 coding sequence is TGTGCCAGCAGCGTAGCCCCGGCCCTTAGCGGGGGGTTAGGCGGGGAGCTGTTTTTT. Its protein is CASSVAPALSGGLGGELFF.

This clonotype was seen a handful of times. The chain links TRBV6-5 to TRBJ1-2; D not certain. The CDR3 is 11 amino acids. Germline values: CDR1 MNHEY, CDR2 SVGAGI. Trimming pared 7 bases from V and 7 bases from J, leaving 10 bases between. The CDR3 region has the DNA TGTGCCAGCAATGGGCGATTTGGCTACACCTTC. It yields the protein CASNGRFGYTF.

This chain joins TRBV20-1 and TRBJ2-7, with D perhaps matching TRBD2 (6 bases). V gave up 3 bases and J gave up 6 bases, with 12 bases separating them. This CDR3 has 12 residues. Germline loops: CDR1 DFQATT, CDR2 SNEGSKA (reference sequence). The CDR3 loop is CSARLLALEQYF. The CDR3 DNA reads TGCAGTGCTAGGTTGCTAGCGCTCGAGCAGTACTTC.

This CDR3 is CASSLRDSLSSGNTIYF. CDR3 DNA: TGTGCCAGCAGCCTGCGGGACAGCCTATCCTCTGGAAACACCATATATTTT. The rearrangement links TRBV7-8 to TRBJ1-3, with TRBD1 identical over 7 bases. The germline CDR1 and CDR2 sequences are SGHVS and FQNEAQ. V shed 5 bases and J 0 bases; nucleotides not matched to a gene: 10. The CDR3 is 17 residues long.

This clonotype was seen a handful of times. The V call is TRBV7-9, the J call TRBJ2-3; no definite D call. Trimming cost V 5 bases and J 3 bases, with 18 bases left between them. This CDR3 spans 16 amino acids. Germline CDR1 reads SEHNR; CDR2 reads FQNEAQ (reference sequence). CDR3 bases: TGTGCCAGCAGCCCCCCCCCCACCGCGAGGACAGATACGCAGTATTTT. Translation: CASSPPPTARTDTQYF.

This clonotype was picked up a small number of times. This rearrangement joins TRBV7-9 to TRBJ2-3, with D possibly matching TRBD2 (6 bases). The germline V gene has CDR1 SEHNR and CDR2 FQNEAQ (reference sequence). This CDR3 spans 14 amino acids. With 4 bases removed from V and 5 bases from J, the gap between germline ends came to 13 bases. For the CDR3, the DNA is TGTGCCAGCAGCTCCTGGACTATAAGAGATACGCAGTATTTT. As protein: CASSSWTIRDTQYF.

This clonotype has ten or more counts. This sequence joins TRBV7-3 and TRBJ1-1, with D perhaps matching TRBD1 (5 bases). Germline values: CDR1 SGHTA, CDR2 FQGTGA. Trimming took 4 bases from V and 1 from J, leaving 7 bases between them. The CDR3 spans 13 residues. The CDR3: CASSSGRNTEAFF. The CDR3 DNA follows: TGTGCCAGCAGCTCGGGACGGAACACTGAAGCTTTCTTT.

This clonotype was recorded a few times. The chain is built from TRBV20-1 and TRBJ2-1, with 9 bases that match TRBD2. The CDR3 extends over 17 amino acids. J gave up 0 bases and V 3 bases, and 9 bases lay outside the gene matches. The germline gives CDR1 DFQATT, CDR2 SNEGSKA (reference sequence). The CDR3 coding sequence is TGCAGTGCTAGGGACTCTAGCGGGGTTAGCTCCTACAATGAGCAGTTCTTC. Amino acid sequence: CSARDSSGVSSYNEQFF.

This clonotype was observed many times. The V gene is TRBV20-1, the J gene TRBJ2-5; TRBD2 matches 11 bases. V dropped 0 bases and J dropped 5; count of bases not matched to a gene: 11. Germline CDR1 is DFQATT and CDR2 is SNEGSKA (reference sequence). This CDR3 comprises 17 residues. The CDR3 spells CSARDSTSGITLETQYF. The CDR3 DNA sequence: TGCAGTGCTAGAGATTCGACTAGCGGGATAACTCTCGAGACCCAGTACTTC.

V gene TRBV18 combines with J gene TRBJ2-7, with D hard to call. The V gene's germline CDR1 is KGHSH and CDR2 LQKENI. Trimming took off 3 bases at V and 0 bases at J, with 6 bases between the two ends. This CDR3 has 13 residues. The CDR3 reads CASSPNNSYEQYF. In DNA, the CDR3 is TGTGCCAGCTCACCTAATAACTCCTACGAGCAGTACTTC.

The J gene is TRBJ2-3, the V gene TRBV27; no clear D gene. V was shortened by 6 bases and J by 0 bases, with 10 bases between the two germline ends. CDR1 and CDR2 (germline): MNHEY, SMNVEV (reference sequence). This CDR3 has 14 residues. CDR3 sequence (DNA): TGTGCCAGCAGGACAAGCATTAGCACAGATACGCAGTATTTT. It codes for CASRTSISTDTQYF.

J is TRBJ2-3 and V is TRBV15; D possibly corresponds to TRBD2 (6 bases). Trimming took 3 bases from V and 1 from J, leaving 8 bases between them. Germline assignment: CDR1 LNHNV and CDR2 YYDKDF (reference sequence). The CDR3 has 14 residues. This CDR3 is CATSSREGTDTQYF. CDR3 bases: TGTGCCACCAGCAGCAGGGAGGGCACAGATACGCAGTATTTT.

The rearrangement uses TRBV18 and TRBJ1-2; D is possibly TRBD1 (6 bases). Germline assignment: CDR1 KGHSH and CDR2 LQKENI. The V end was cut by 2 bases, the J end by 0 bases, with 13 bases between. This CDR3 has 16 amino acids. The CDR3 loop is CASSPYRVPPNYGYTF. As DNA, the CDR3 is TGTGCCAGCTCACCATACAGGGTCCCTCCTAACTATGGCTACACCTTC.

The gene calls are TRBV7-3 and TRBJ1-1; D unclear. The CDR3 spans 13 residues. The germline V gene has CDR1 SGHTA and CDR2 FQGTGA. Trimming removed 5 bases from V and 5 bases from J, with 12 bases in between. The CDR3 sequence is CASSPEGWTEAFF. As DNA, the CDR3 is TGTGCCAGCAGCCCCGAGGGCTGGACTGAAGCTTTCTTT. Looking up the rest from reference TRBV7-3 and TRBJ1-1 gives the full variable domain: GAGVSQTPSNKVTEKGKYVELRCDPISGHTALYWYRQSLGQGPEFLIYFQGTGAADDSGLPNDRFFAVRPEGSVSTLKIQRTERGDSAVYLCASSPEGWTEAFFGQGTRLTVV.